What follows are 5 T cell receptor beta chains derived from one specimen sequenced in a study of T cell responses to AZD1222 COVID-19 vaccine. Produced via immunoSEQ multiplex PCR; TCRdb's table is partial and in-frame only. Altogether around 180,000 clones are present, 90% being singletons, with the ten largest covering about 2.6%. The specimen was peripheral blood, collected on day 0 of AZD1222 vaccination. The origin of the receptors is an adult in good health.

This chain joins TRBV9 and TRBJ1-1; D perhaps matches TRBD1 (6 bases). CDR1 and CDR2 (germline): SGDLS, YYNGEE. CDR3 length: 15 residues. V dropped 3 bases and J dropped 3 bases, with 15 bases sitting between them. As DNA, the CDR3 is TGTGCCAGCAGCGGTAGGGGGTCAGTTGACACTGAAGCTTTCTTT. Protein sequence: CASSGRGSVDTEAFF. Complete variable domain (other parts from reference TRBV9 and TRBJ1-1): DSGVTQTPKHLITATGQRVTLRCSPRSGDLSVYWYQQSLDQGLQFLIQYYNGEERAKGNILERFSAQQFPDLHSELNLSSLELGDSALYFCASSGRGSVDTEAFFGQGTRLTVV.

The CDR3 sequence: CASSQDGSRNEQFF. The DNA of the CDR3 is TGCGCCAGCAGCCAAGATGGCTCCCGCAATGAGCAGTTCTTC. J is TRBJ2-1 and V is TRBV4-3; D uncertain. The germline V gene has CDR1 LGHNA and CDR2 YSLEER. The CDR3 runs to 14 residues. Deletions cut 0 bases from V and 6 bases from J, with 9 bases between.

The J gene is TRBJ1-4, the V gene TRBV6-4; a weak D match, TRBD1 (5 bases). With 4 bases removed from V and 4 bases from J, the gap between germline ends came to 13 bases. The CDR3 is made up of 15 amino acids. Per the germline V gene, CDR1 is MRHNA and CDR2 is SNTAGT. The CDR3 nucleotides read TGTGCCAGCAGTGTCCAGGGTGGACGTAATGAAAAACTGTTTTTT. This translates into CASSVQGGRNEKLFF.

The chain uses TRBV5-1 and TRBJ1-4, with TRBD1 matching over 8 bases. Per the germline V gene, CDR1 is SGHRS and CDR2 is YFSETQ. The CDR3 runs to 14 residues. The V gene end was trimmed by 2 bases and the J gene end by 8 bases; junction bases not matched to a gene: 5. The CDR3 bases are TGCGCCAGCAGCTTAGGGACAGGCGGGGAAAAACTGTTTTTT. Translation: CASSLGTGGEKLFF.

The J gene is TRBJ2-1, the V gene TRBV6-2 or TRBV6-3; TRBD1 is a possible D gene (6 bases). V was shortened by 0 bases and J by 2 bases, with 11 bases between the two germline ends. The CDR3 contains 16 residues. Germline V gene sequence: CDR1 MNHEY, CDR2 SVGEGT. The CDR3 DNA reads as TGTGCCAGCAGTTACTCAAACAGGGTCCCCTACAATGAGCAGTTCTTC. It is translated as CASSYSNRVPYNEQFF.